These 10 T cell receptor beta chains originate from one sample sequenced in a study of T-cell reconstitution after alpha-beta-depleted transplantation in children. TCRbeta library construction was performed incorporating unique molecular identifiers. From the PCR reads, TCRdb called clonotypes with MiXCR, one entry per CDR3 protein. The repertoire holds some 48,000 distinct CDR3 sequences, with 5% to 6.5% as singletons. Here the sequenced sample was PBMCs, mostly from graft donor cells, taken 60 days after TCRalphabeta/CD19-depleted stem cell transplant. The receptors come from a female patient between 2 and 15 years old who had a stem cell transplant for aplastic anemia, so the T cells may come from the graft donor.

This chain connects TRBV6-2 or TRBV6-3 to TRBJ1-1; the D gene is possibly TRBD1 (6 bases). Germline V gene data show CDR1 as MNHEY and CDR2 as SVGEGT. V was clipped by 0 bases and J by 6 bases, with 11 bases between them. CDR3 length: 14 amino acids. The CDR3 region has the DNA TGTGCCAGCAGTTACTCCGGAGCAGGGGCTGAAGCTTTCTTT. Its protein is CASSYSGAGAEAFF.

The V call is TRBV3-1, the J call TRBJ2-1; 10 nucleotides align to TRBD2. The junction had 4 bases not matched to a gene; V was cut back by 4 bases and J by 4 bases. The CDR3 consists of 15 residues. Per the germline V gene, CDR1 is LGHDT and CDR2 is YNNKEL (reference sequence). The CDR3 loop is CASSPYSGRYNEQFF. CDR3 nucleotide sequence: TGTGCCAGCAGCCCTTATAGCGGGAGGTACAATGAGCAGTTCTTC.

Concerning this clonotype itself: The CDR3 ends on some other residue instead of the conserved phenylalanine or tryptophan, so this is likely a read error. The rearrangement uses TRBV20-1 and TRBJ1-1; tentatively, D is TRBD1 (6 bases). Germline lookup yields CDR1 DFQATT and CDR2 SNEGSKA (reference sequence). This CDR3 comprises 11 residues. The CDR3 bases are TGCAGTGCCTCAGGGGACACTGACGCTTTCTAT. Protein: CSASGDTDAFY.

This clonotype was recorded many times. CDR3 sequence (DNA): TGTGCCAGCAGTTTAAAGGCGGGAGGCACCGGGGAGCTGTTTTTT. This translates into CASSLKAGGTGELFF. The chain is built from TRBV12-3 or TRBV12-4 and TRBJ2-2; TRBD2 aligns across 8 bases. Trimming took 2 bases from V and 4 from J; bases not matched to a gene: 3. This CDR3 has 15 amino acids.

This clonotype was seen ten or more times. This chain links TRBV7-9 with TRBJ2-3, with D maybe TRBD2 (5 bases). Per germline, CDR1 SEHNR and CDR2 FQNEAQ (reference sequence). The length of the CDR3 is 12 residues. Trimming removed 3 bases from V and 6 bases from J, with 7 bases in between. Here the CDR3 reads CASSFERDTQYF. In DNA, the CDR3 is TGTGCCAGCAGCTTCGAGCGGGATACGCAGTATTTT.

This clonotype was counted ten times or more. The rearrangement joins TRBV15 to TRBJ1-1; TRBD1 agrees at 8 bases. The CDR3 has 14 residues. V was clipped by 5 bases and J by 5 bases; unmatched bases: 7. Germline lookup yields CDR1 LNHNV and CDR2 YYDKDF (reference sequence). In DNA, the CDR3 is TGTGCCACCAGCGGATCAGGGGGCAGGACTGAAGCTTTCTTT. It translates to CATSGSGGRTEAFF. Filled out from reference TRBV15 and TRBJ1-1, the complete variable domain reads DAMVIQNPRYQVTQFGKPVTLSCSQTLNHNVMYWYQQKSSQAPKLLFHYYDKDFNNEADTPDNFQSRRPNTSFCFLDIRSPGLGDTAMYLCATSGSGGRTEAFFGQGTRLTVV.

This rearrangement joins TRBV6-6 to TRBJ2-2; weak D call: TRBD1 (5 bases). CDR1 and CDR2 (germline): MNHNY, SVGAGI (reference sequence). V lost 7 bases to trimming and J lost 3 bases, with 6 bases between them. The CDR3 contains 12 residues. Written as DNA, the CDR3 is TGTGCCAGCACAGGGTACACCGGGGAGCTGTTTTTT. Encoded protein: CASTGYTGELFF.

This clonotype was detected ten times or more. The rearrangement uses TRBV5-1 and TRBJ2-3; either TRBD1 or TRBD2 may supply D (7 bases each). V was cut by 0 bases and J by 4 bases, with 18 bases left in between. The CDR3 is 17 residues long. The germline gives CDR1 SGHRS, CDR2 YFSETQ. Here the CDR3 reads CASSLALYRGGADTQYF. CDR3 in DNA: TGCGCCAGCAGCTTGGCTTTATACAGGGGAGGGGCAGATACGCAGTATTTT.

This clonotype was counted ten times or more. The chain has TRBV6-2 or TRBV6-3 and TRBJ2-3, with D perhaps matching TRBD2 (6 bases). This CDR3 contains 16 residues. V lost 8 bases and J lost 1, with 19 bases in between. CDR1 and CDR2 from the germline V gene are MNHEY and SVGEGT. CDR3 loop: CASSLTPGTRTDTQYF. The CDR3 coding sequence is TGTGCCAGCTCGCTCACCCCCGGGACTCGCACAGATACGCAGTATTTT.

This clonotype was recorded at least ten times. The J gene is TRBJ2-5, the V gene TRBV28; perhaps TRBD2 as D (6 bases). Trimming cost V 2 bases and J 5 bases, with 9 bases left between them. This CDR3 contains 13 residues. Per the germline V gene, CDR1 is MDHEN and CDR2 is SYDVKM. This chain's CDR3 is CASSLDLAETQYF. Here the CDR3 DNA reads TGTGCCAGCAGTTTAGACCTAGCGGAGACCCAGTACTTC. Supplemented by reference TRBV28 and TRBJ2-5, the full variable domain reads DVKVTQSSRYLVKRTGEKVFLECVQDMDHENMFWYRQDPGLGLRLIYFSYDVKMKEKGDIPEGYSVSREKKERFSLILESASTNQTSMYLCASSLDLAETQYFGPGTRLLVL.